The clone carrying this TCR beta chain was seen a handful of times. The CDR3 sequence is 14 residues long. Germline V gene lookup returns CDR1 SGHVS and CDR2 FQNEAQ. V lost 5 bases and J 8 bases, leaving 15 bases between the germline ends. Repertoires were generated with immunoSEQ multiplex PCR, while TCRdb's copy carries only in-frame clones and drops some. The table has about 33,000 clones, roughly nine tenths seen once. These data come from a study of T cell changes during pregnancy in multiple sclerosis. This chain joins TRBV7-8 and TRBJ1-4; D may be TRBD1 (5 bases). The sample consisted of CD4+ T cells from peripheral blood mononuclear cells, taken in the third trimester of pregnancy. The TCR comes from a female donor in good health, enrolled as a control in a pregnancy study. The CDR3 is CASSLEGVGEKLFF. The CDR3 region has the DNA TGTGCCAGCAGCCTAGAAGGGGTGGGGGAAAAACTGTTTTTT. The entire variable domain, with the rest obtained from reference TRBV7-8 and TRBJ1-4, is as follows: GAGVSQSPRYKVAKRGQDVALRCDPISGHVSLFWYQQALGQGPEFLTYFQNEAQLDKSGLPSDRFFAERPEGSVSTLKIQRTQQEDSAVYLCASSLEGVGEKLFFGSGTQLSVL.